Listed below are T cell receptor beta chains from one sample, sequenced in a study of T cells after yellow fever vaccination. TCRdb reprocessed the 5' RACE reads via MiXCR and lists one record per CDR3 protein. The sample carries approximately 110,000 distinct CDR3 sequences, under 8.5% recorded once. The specimen comprised CD4+ T cells sorted from PBMCs, sampled 10 to 11 days after the first yellow fever vaccination. The receptors stem from a man younger than 35 who received the YFV17D yellow fever vaccine. The conserved cysteine and the conserved F or W are not part of the CDR3 here.

j_call	v_call	cdr3_aa
TRBJ2-3	TRBV4-3	ASSQGAGGGTDTQY
TRBJ2-2	TRBV11-2	ASSWDRSGELF
TRBJ1-6	TRBV27	ASSFGTAGNSPLH
TRBJ1-4	TRBV7-6	ASSLWAGQGGEKLF
TRBJ2-3	TRBV7-6	ASSRRGGIEYKTDTQY
TRBJ2-3	TRBV12-3/TRBV12-4	ATTSGGRGDTQY
TRBJ1-2	TRBV29-1	SGRDRGLYVYGYT
TRBJ2-7	TRBV5-1	ASSYPGDEQY
TRBJ2-2	TRBV7-8	ASRSVIWGTNTGELF
TRBJ1-2	TRBV4-3	ASSQAGTSYGYT
TRBJ2-2	TRBV5-1	ASSLAGNGNTGELF
TRBJ2-1	TRBV7-2	ASRGTGLNEQF
TRBJ2-1	TRBV7-2	ASSDRGQGLEQF
TRBJ2-2	TRBV10-3	AIPRLANTGELF
TRBJ2-5	TRBV6-2/TRBV6-3	ASRIDSQGTQY
TRBJ2-5	TRBV11-1	ASRGVQRGHTKTQY
TRBJ2-5	TRBV19	ASSFGTQETQY
TRBJ1-2	TRBV6-5	ASSRTGLASGYT
TRBJ2-3	TRBV7-7	ASSPGPSTDTQY
TRBJ1-1	TRBV27	ASSRGSGVAEAF
TRBJ1-2	TRBV7-2	ASSQTRGAGYT
TRBJ2-1	TRBV7-2	ASSVLPGTSGYPPSSYYEQF
TRBJ2-1	TRBV18	ASSPRTGNYNEQF
TRBJ1-1	TRBV2	ASTKRTGGTEAF
TRBJ2-1	TRBV18	ASSIGQQGEQF
TRBJ1-1	TRBV5-5	ASGSNGNMNTEAF
TRBJ1-6	TRBV25-1	ASSEYGTGSGPLH
TRBJ2-4	TRBV19	ASSIWVSRDIQY
TRBJ2-3	TRBV7-2	ASSSLDTQY
TRBJ2-1	TRBV7-2	ASSKAWGRDEQF
TRBJ1-2	TRBV20-1	SASATGLNNYGYT
TRBJ2-3	TRBV19	ASSPPPRRGVRMADTQY
TRBJ2-6	TRBV18	ASSPVPSGANVLT
TRBJ2-1	TRBV11-2	ASSPLEGTPYNEQF
TRBJ1-2	TRBV29-1	SLAGSPSDYT
TRBJ2-4	TRBV5-1	ASTEQGGGNIQY
TRBJ2-5	TRBV18	ASSPAAGGETQY
TRBJ1-6	TRBV18	ASSPGTGQSPLH
TRBJ2-1	TRBV5-4	ASSSLLGRDNEQF
TRBJ1-5	TRBV29-1	SVSDPNQPQH
TRBJ2-3	TRBV18	ASSPAFTDTQY
TRBJ2-5	TRBV3-1	ASSQGRLAGLETQY
TRBJ1-1	TRBV7-8	ASSQRSGAGERNTEAF
TRBJ2-2	TRBV6-1	ASRSSGGAGELF
TRBJ2-2	TRBV7-8	ASSPQVQGYPGELF
TRBJ2-2	TRBV5-1	ASSLRVNTGELF
TRBJ1-2	TRBV5-1	ASSYGKWYGYT
TRBJ1-3	TRBV15	ATSPRWGSGNTIY
TRBJ1-5	TRBV20-1	SARDAGVGGQPQH
TRBJ2-1	TRBV24-1	ATSPGSYNEQF
TRBJ1-5	TRBV7-2	ASSLRGDQPQH
TRBJ2-1	TRBV21-1	ASNLGERVAGGLNAYNEQF
TRBJ1-1	TRBV5-1	ASSGGTGITEAF
TRBJ2-3	TRBV14	ASSQGRVTQY